This section outlines one T cell receptor (beta chain) sequence together with its context. The antigen remains undetermined. No infections or other immune events were documented during collection. Per the germline V gene, CDR1 is LGHNA and CDR2 is YNFKEQ. V was trimmed by 4 bases and J by 5 bases, leaving 14 bases between them. The CDR3 totals 14 residues. This entry is derived from a study of identifying expanded T cells in peripheral blood. Whole-study results and caveats: Approximately two-week clone count variance significantly increased as total template count grew. About 1.2 clones differed between technical replicates, versus around 15 and 18 over time.

Sequenced by immunoSEQ multiplex PCR; TCRdb stores in-frame clones only, minus some. The sample lists about 80,000 clones, roughly 89% occurring once. Sequenced input: blood. This TCR derives from a person between 18 and 75 years old in good health. V gene TRBV4-2 combines with J gene TRBJ2-5; D may be TRBD2 (5 bases). CDR3 sequence reads: CASSLLEGLETQYF. DNA for the CDR3: TGTGCCAGCAGCCTACTAGAGGGCTTGGAGACCCAGTACTTC.